This T cell receptor (beta chain) appears in the sequencing data of a study of T cells expressing NK-cell markers. Study-level background: Researchers got TCR beta repertoires out of sorted CD3+CD56+NKG2C+, CD3+CD56+NKG2C- and CD3+CD56-NKG2C+ T cells. HCMV seropositivity characterized seven of the eight sequenced donors, and seronegativity one.

TCRdb reprocessed the 5' RACE reads and stores each CDR3 protein as one record, lacking DNA. This table lists over 150,000 distinct CDR3 sequences. This TCR derives from a woman between 50 and 59 years old in good health. The sample comprised blood T cells: a sorted CD56 or NKG2C T cell subset, CD4+ or CD8+ T cells, or bulk PBMC T cells (not recorded which).

CDR3 protein: CASGRGTSGQETQYF. This rearrangement joins TRBV12-5 to TRBJ2-5; TCRdb selects TRBD2, and the lack of DNA leaves this call unchecked. CDR3 length equals 15 residues. Germline V CDR1 and CDR2: LGHNT, FRNRAP. The complete variable domain, with remaining parts taken from reference TRBV12-5 and TRBJ2-5, reads DARVTQTPRHKVTEMGQEVTMRCQPILGHNTVFWYRQTMMQGLELLAYFRNRAPLDDSGMPKDRFSAEMPDATLATLKIQPSEPRDSAVYFCASGRGTSGQETQYFGPGTRLLVL.